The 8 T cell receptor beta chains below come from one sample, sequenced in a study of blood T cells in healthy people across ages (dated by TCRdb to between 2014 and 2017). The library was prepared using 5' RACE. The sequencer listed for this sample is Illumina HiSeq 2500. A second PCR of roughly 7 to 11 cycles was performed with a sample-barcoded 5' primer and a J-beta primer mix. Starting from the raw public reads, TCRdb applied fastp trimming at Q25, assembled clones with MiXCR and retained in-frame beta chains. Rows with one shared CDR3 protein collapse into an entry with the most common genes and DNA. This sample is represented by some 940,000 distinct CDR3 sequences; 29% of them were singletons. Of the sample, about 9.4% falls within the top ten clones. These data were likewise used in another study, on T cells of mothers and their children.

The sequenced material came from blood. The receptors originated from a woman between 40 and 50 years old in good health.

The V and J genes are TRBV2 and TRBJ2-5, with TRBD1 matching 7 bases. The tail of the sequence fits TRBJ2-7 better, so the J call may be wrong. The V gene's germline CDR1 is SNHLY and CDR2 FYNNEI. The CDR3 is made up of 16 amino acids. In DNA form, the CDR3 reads TGTGCCAGCAGGGGGGACACCGGGACAGAAACCTACGAGCAGTACTTC. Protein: CASRGDTGTETYEQYF.

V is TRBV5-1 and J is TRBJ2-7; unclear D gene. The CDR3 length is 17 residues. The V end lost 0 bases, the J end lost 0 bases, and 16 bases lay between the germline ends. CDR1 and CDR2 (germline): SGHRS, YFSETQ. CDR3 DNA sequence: TGCGCCAGCAGCTTGGAGACGCCTGGGCGTCTCTCCTACGAGCAGTACTTC. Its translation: CASSLETPGRLSYEQYF.

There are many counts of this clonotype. CDR3 bases: TGCGCCAGCAGCAGATCTCAAGAGACCCAGTACTTC. This codes for CASSRSQETQYF. The rearrangement joins TRBV5-1 to TRBJ2-5, with no clear D. V was trimmed by 4 bases and J by 2 bases, leaving 6 bases between them. The V gene's germline CDR1 is SGHRS and CDR2 YFSETQ. This CDR3 comprises 12 residues.

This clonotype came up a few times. CDR3 DNA: TGTGCCAGCAGCCCGGACAGGGCTGGGAATGAGCAGTTCTTC. Translation gives CASSPDRAGNEQFF. V and J are TRBV7-2 and TRBJ2-1; 8 nucleotides agree with TRBD1. The CDR3 runs 14 residues. Trimming took 5 bases from V and 7 from J; bases not matched to a gene: 7. The germline V gene encodes CDR1 SGHTA and CDR2 FQGNSA.

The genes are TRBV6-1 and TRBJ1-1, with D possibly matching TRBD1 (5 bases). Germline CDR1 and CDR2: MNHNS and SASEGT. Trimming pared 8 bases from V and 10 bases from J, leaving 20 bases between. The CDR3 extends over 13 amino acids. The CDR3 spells CASPETALVGAFF. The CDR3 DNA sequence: TGTGCCAGCCCTGAGACAGCCCTAGTGGGAGCTTTCTTT.

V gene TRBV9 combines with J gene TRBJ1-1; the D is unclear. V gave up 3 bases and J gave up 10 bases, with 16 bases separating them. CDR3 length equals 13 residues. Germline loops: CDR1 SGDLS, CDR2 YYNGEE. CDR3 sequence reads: CASSGGSSPGAFF. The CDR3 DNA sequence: TGTGCCAGCAGCGGCGGGTCCTCCCCTGGAGCTTTCTTT.

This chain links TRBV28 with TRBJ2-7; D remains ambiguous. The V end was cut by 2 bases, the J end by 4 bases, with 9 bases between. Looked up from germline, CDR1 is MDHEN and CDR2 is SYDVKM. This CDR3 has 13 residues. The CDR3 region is CASSLIPWYEQYF. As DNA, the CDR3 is TGTGCCAGCAGTTTAATCCCATGGTACGAGCAGTACTTC.

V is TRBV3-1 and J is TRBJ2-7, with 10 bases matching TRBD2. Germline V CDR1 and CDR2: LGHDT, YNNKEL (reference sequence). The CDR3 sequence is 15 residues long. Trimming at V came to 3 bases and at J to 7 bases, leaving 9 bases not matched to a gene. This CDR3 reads CASSQMLLAGREQYF. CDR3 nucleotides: TGTGCCAGCAGCCAGATGTTACTAGCGGGGAGAGAGCAGTACTTC.